Presented here are 23 T cell receptor beta chains from one specimen sequenced in a study of T-cell memory formation after mild COVID-19. Via MiXCR, TCRdb re-called the 5' RACE reads, giving one row per CDR3 protein. The repertoire holds fewer than 400,000 distinct CDR3 sequences, with over 10% as singletons. Sequenced material: PBMCs or a T cell subset sorted from them (not recorded which). These receptors all stem from a man aged 18 to 29 who had mild COVID-19 (a few samples of this study predate the infection). Cell type and time point are not known.

The V gene is TRBV9, the J gene TRBJ1-6; the D gene is possibly TRBD1 (5 bases). Per the germline V gene, CDR1 is SGDLS and CDR2 is YYNGEE. V dropped 4 bases and J dropped 8 bases, with 7 bases sitting between them. This CDR3 comprises 12 residues. The DNA for the CDR3 is TGTGCCAGCAGCCCAGGGTATTCACCCCTCCACTTT. Translation: CASSPGYSPLHF.

The rearrangement links TRBV18 to TRBJ2-7; TRBD1 agrees at 8 bases. The CDR3 is 13 residues long. Germline CDR1 and CDR2: KGHSH and LQKENI. After removal of 3 bases from V and 7 bases from J, the junction contained 5 bases not matched to a gene. CDR3 protein: CASSPGTGEEQYV. The DNA of the CDR3 is TGTGCCAGCTCACCCGGGACAGGCGAGGAGCAGTACGTC.

This clonotype was seen only a few times. V is TRBV28 and J is TRBJ2-3; 9 nucleotides align to TRBD2. The germline V gene encodes CDR1 MDHEN and CDR2 SYDVKM. The length of the CDR3 is 14 residues. V dropped 7 bases and J dropped 1; count of bases not matched to a gene: 3. The CDR3 coding sequence is TGTGCCAGCACCCGGACTAGCGGCACAGATACGCAGTATTTT. Translated, it gives CASTRTSGTDTQYF.

The chain recombines TRBV2 with TRBJ1-1; tentative D call: TRBD1 (6 bases). Germline CDR1 SNHLY, CDR2 FYNNEI. Between the trimmed V and J ends, which lost 6 bases and 3 bases, there was a span of 14 bases. This CDR3 region has 14 residues. CDR3: CASSEGVWDTEAFF. The CDR3 DNA reads TGTGCCAGCAGCGAGGGGGTTTGGGACACTGAAGCTTTCTTT. The complete variable domain, with remaining parts taken from reference TRBV2 and TRBJ1-1, reads EPEVTQTPSHQVTQMGQEVILRCVPISNHLYFYWYRQILGQKVEFLVSFYNNEISEKSEIFDDQFSVERPDGSNFTLKIRSTKLEDSAMYFCASSEGVWDTEAFFGQGTRLTVV.

The rearrangement joins TRBV11-2 to TRBJ1-5; no clear D. The CDR3 length is 18 residues. V lost 3 bases and J 0 bases, leaving 18 bases between the germline ends. The germline V gene encodes CDR1 SGHAT and CDR2 FQNNGV. This CDR3 reads CASSFAPEAAYSNQPQHF. The CDR3 DNA reads as TGTGCCAGCAGCTTCGCCCCCGAGGCAGCTTATAGCAATCAGCCCCAGCATTTT.

This clonotype was found a few times. The J gene is TRBJ2-7, the V gene TRBV29-1; 10 bases line up with TRBD1. Unmatched junction bases numbered 6, after V lost 0 bases and J lost 4 bases. CDR3 length: 15 residues. CDR1 SQVTM and CDR2 ANQGSEA come from the germline V gene. CDR3 in amino acids: CSVEDQGQGIYEQYF. The CDR3 nucleotides are TGCAGCGTTGAAGATCAGGGACAGGGGATTTACGAGCAGTACTTC.

This clonotype was detected many times. The gene calls are TRBV29-1 and TRBJ1-1; a weak D match, TRBD1 (5 bases). Germline V gene data show CDR1 as SQVTM and CDR2 as ANQGSEA. Trimming pared 3 bases from V and 4 bases from J, leaving 12 bases between. This CDR3 has 13 amino acids. DNA for the CDR3: TGCAGCGTTGATTCCAGGGCGGCCACTGAAGCTTTCTTT. The encoded protein is CSVDSRAATEAFF. The complete variable domain, with remaining parts taken from reference TRBV29-1 and TRBJ1-1, reads SAVISQKPSRDICQRGTSLTIQCQVDSQVTMMFWYRQQPGQSLTLIATANQGSEATYESGFVIDKFPISRPNLTFSTLTVSNMSPEDSSIYLCSVDSRAATEAFFGQGTRLTVV.

This clonotype was counted between two and nine times. This chain connects TRBV5-4 to TRBJ2-3; no reliable D call. The germline V gene encodes CDR1 SGHNT and CDR2 YYREEE (reference sequence). This CDR3 region has 13 residues. V lost 4 bases and J 4 bases, leaving 10 bases between the germline ends. The chain's CDR3 is CASSNRSSDTQYF. The CDR3 DNA sequence: TGTGCCAGCAGCAACCGGTCGTCAGATACGCAGTATTTT.

This clonotype was seen a few times. This chain connects TRBV12-3 or TRBV12-4 to TRBJ1-2; a possible D gene is TRBD1 (5 bases). V was trimmed by 3 bases and J by 9 bases, leaving 20 bases between them. The CDR3 runs to 15 residues. CDR3 nucleotide sequence: TGTGCCAGCAGTTTGTCGGGCAGGGTGGGCGACAGCTACACCTTC. Translation gives CASSLSGRVGDSYTF.

This clonotype was counted a few times. The chain has TRBV7-2 and TRBJ2-3; the D call may be TRBD1 or TRBD2 (6 bases each). CDR1 and CDR2 (germline): SGHTA, FQGNSA. This CDR3 is built from 16 residues. Trimming removed 5 bases from V and 4 bases from J, with 19 bases in between. CDR3 region: CASSAGSPGAADTQYF. The CDR3 DNA reads TGTGCCAGCAGCGCCGGGTCCCCGGGGGCCGCAGATACGCAGTATTTT.

The chain joins TRBV27 to TRBJ1-4; TRBD1 matches at 11 bases. In germline, CDR1 is MNHEY, CDR2 SMNVEV (reference sequence). The length of the CDR3 is 16 residues. The ends lost 3 bases at V and 5 bases at J; junction bases unmatched: 5. The CDR3 bases are TGTGCCAGCAGTTTGCACCGGGACAGGGGGAATGAAAAACTGTTTTTT. Translating it yields CASSLHRDRGNEKLFF.

The chain joins TRBV6-6 to TRBJ2-3; D tentatively reads TRBD1 or TRBD2 (5 bases each). V lost 2 bases and J lost 8, with 17 bases in between. Germline V gene data show CDR1 as MNHNY and CDR2 as SVGAGI (reference sequence). The length of the CDR3 is 15 residues. The CDR3 DNA is TGTGCCAGCAGTTACGATGGGACGGCCCCAGCTACGCAGTATTTT. As protein: CASSYDGTAPATQYF.

The chain employs TRBV5-6 and TRBJ1-1; maybe TRBD1 (6 bases). Looked up from germline, CDR1 is SGHDT and CDR2 is YYEEEE. This CDR3 is 14 amino acids long. Trimming removed 3 bases at V and 6 bases at J, with 15 bases between. The CDR3 is CASSSQGFRAEAFF. The CDR3 DNA reads as TGTGCCAGCAGCTCACAGGGATTTAGGGCTGAAGCTTTCTTT.

The chain joins TRBV4-1 to TRBJ1-1, with D uncertain. Trimming took 1 base from V and 4 from J, leaving 4 bases between them. Germline-derived CDR1 and CDR2 are MGHRA and YSYEKL. CDR3 size: 12 residues. CDR3 amino acids: CASSQATTEAFF. CDR3 in DNA: TGCGCCAGCAGCCAAGCCACCACTGAAGCTTTCTTT.

The rearrangement uses TRBV10-1 and TRBJ1-1, with TRBD1 matching over 9 bases. The ends lost 6 bases at V and 4 bases at J; junction bases unmatched: 3. The CDR3 spans 13 residues. Germline V lookup: CDR1 WNHNN, CDR2 SYGVQD (reference sequence). CDR3 sequence: CASRQGASTEAFF. The CDR3 DNA reads as TGCGCCAGCAGACAGGGGGCGAGCACTGAAGCTTTCTTT.

This clonotype was recorded a few times. This chain links TRBV6-5 with TRBJ2-7; D remains unclear. Germline CDR1 reads MNHEY; CDR2 reads SVGAGI. This CDR3 spans 14 amino acids. V was cut by 0 bases and J by 5 bases, with 11 bases left in between. The CDR3 loop reads CASSYSIAHHEQYF. CDR3 DNA: TGTGCCAGCAGTTACTCGATTGCCCACCACGAGCAGTACTTC.

The J gene is TRBJ2-5, the V gene TRBV9; 8 bases fit TRBD1. The junction had 8 bases not matched to a gene; V was cut back by 2 bases and J by 5 bases. This CDR3 has 15 amino acids. Per the germline V gene, CDR1 is SGDLS and CDR2 is YYNGEE. The CDR3 region has the DNA TGTGCCAGCAGCGTGGATACAGGGGGATGGGAGACCCAGTACTTC. Translating it yields CASSVDTGGWETQYF.

The chain recombines TRBV3-1 with TRBJ2-2; D may be TRBD2 (6 bases). Germline V gene data show CDR1 as LGHDT and CDR2 as YNNKEL (reference sequence). Trimming removed 3 bases from V and 4 bases from J, with 9 bases in between. CDR3 length: 14 amino acids. For the CDR3, the DNA is TGTGCCAGCAGCCAGGGGGGTTCCACCGGGGAGCTGTTTTTT. Its translation is CASSQGGSTGELFF.

V is TRBV20-1 and J is TRBJ2-3; D could derive from TRBD1 or TRBD2 (6 bases each). The V and J ends lost 5 bases and 2 bases respectively, with 14 bases between them. This CDR3 has 14 amino acids. The germline V gene has CDR1 DFQATT and CDR2 SNEGSKA (reference sequence). Here the CDR3 reads CSAPPGGYTDTQYF. The CDR3 nucleotides read TGCAGTGCTCCCCCCGGGGGCTACACAGATACGCAGTATTTT.

Points on this clonotype: The junction departs from the called germline gene at one end, perhaps through a read error. This chain links TRBV7-7 with TRBJ2-5, with TRBD1 matching over 7 bases. CDR1 is SSHAT, CDR2 FNYEAQ, per germline (reference sequence). The CDR3 loop spans 14 amino acids. The DNA of the CDR3 is TGTGCTAGCAGCTTACGAGACAGGGAAGAGACCCAGTACTTC. Its translation: CASSLRDREETQYF.

In nucleotides, the CDR3 is TGTGCCAGCAGGAGGAGTAGCGGGGTAGAAGAGACCCAGTACTTC. This sequence encodes CASRRSSGVEETQYF. The chain uses TRBV2 and TRBJ2-5, with 8 bases that match TRBD2. The V gene end was trimmed by 6 bases and the J gene end by 3 bases; junction bases not matched to a gene: 9. CDR3 length equals 15 residues. Germline lookup yields CDR1 SNHLY and CDR2 FYNNEI.

This clonotype appeared a few times. The chain carries TRBV12-3 or TRBV12-4 and TRBJ1-2, with D uncertain. CDR3 length equals 17 residues. Deletions cut 1 base from V and 2 bases from J, with 17 bases between. CDR3 nucleotide sequence: TGTGCCAGCAGTTTAGTGTTGAGGCCTGACCTGAACTATGGCTACACCTTC. This translates into CASSLVLRPDLNYGYTF.

This chain links TRBV7-2 with TRBJ2-3, with D possibly matching TRBD2 (7 bases). Between the trimmed V and J ends, which lost 6 bases and 5 bases, there was a span of 18 bases. There are 15 residues in the CDR3. Per germline, CDR1 SGHTA and CDR2 FQGNSA. This CDR3 is CASRGRDMGIDTQYF. CDR3 nucleotide sequence: TGTGCCAGCAGGGGGAGGGACATGGGAATAGATACGCAGTATTTT.